This T cell receptor (beta chain) was recorded in a study of graft-versus-host responses after intestinal transplantation (dated by TCRdb to about 2021). For the study in its entirety: Multivisceral, liver-intestinal, or isolated intestinal transplants were received by the recipients. Every recipient was given anti-thymocyte globulin induction, followed by about three years of maintenance tacrolimus and steroids. After intestinal transplantation, graft-versus-host and host-versus-graft alloreactive T cell clones were followed in the graft, circulation and bone marrow using bulk TCR-beta CDR3 sequencing. To identify alloreactive clones, pre-transplant mixed lymphocyte reaction products were sequenced and then compared with unstimulated pre-transplant donor and recipient T cells. The cohort enrolled some 23 intestinal transplant recipients, one of whom was a retransplant, and 3 patients without pretransplant specimens were excluded. A peak of at least 4% donor T cells among recipient peripheral blood mononuclear cells was the definition used for donor T cell macrochimerism. Rather than going through the commercial service, samples from a few later patients were sequenced in-house on an Illumina MiSeq and processed with MiXCR.

The sample's time point, from its label and the paper: cells obtained before transplantation from donor or recipient. CD3+CD4+ and CD3+CD8+ populations were FACS-sorted from unstimulated pre-transplant donor and recipient cells taken from spleen or lymph nodes. As concerns this clone: This receptor's antigen is unknown. The input lacks base qualities; no much larger clone sits a single base away.

Receptor libraries were prepared by the immunoSEQ multiplex PCR assay. For most patients, genomic DNA was isolated using the Qiagen DNeasy Blood and Tissue Kit and was shipped frozen to Adaptive Biotechnologies for TCR sequencing. Adaptive Biotechnologies carried out high-throughput TCR-beta CDR3 sequencing of genomic DNA for most patients. As for the authors' bioinformatics: TCR sequencing data for around 19 patients were retrieved from Adaptive's ImmunoSEQ software; a few other patients were processed with MiXCR and VDJtools. CD4 versus CD8 sorting errors were corrected by removing sequences found in both subsets at a frequency ratio below 5:1. CDR3 nucleotide sequences shared between donor and recipient were removed because their origin could not be assigned. At least 2-fold expansion over unstimulated cells and a minimum CFSE-low frequency of 0.002% (template counts) or 0.001% (read counts) were required for clones to be classified as alloreactive. Clones detected in sequenced pre-transplant spleen, lymph node, or MLR CFSE-low populations of the donor or recipient were defined as mappable. Cumulative frequency of alloreactive clones was calculated as a percentage of all sequences weighted by copy number. TCRdb stores this immuneACCESS table with in-frame sequences only. Part of the clones is absent; in the studies checked, under half of the shortfall reflects unresolved V genes, and no reason is known for the rest. That table furnishes V, J and clone size, whereas the DNA furnished D and trimming. The sample profile shows nearly 95,000 clones; 93% of them were found once. Of the sample, roughly 2% falls within the top ten clones.

Broader findings and caveats from the paper: Early after transplant, peak levels of circulating GvH clones were found to be associated with declines in HvG clones. Conclusions were limited by the relatively low number and heterogeneity of intestinal transplant patients. GvH clones were detected in recipient bone marrow, and some of these GvH clones were observed earlier in ileal mucosa or blood, consistent with an intestinal mucosal origin. Patients with donor T cell macrochimerism had high GvH to HvG T cell clonal ratios in their allografts.

Sequences SGHNT (CDR1) and YYREEE (CDR2) are obtained from the germline V gene (reference sequence). Including the terminal cysteine and phenylalanine, the CDR3 comprises 13 residues. Of the read, only the CDR3 DNA is kept; its 39 bases are in frame from base 1. The germline V end is reduced by 4 bases and the J end by 5 bases; junction bases left unmatched: 6. This sequence originates from a human donor who received an intestinal transplant. The sequence joins TRBV5-4 to TRBJ2-7; the central 7 bases match TRBD2. The material sequenced was unstimulated CD8+ T cells sorted from spleen or lymph node cells, taken before intestinal transplant. The DNA reads TGTGCCAGCAGCCTCGCGCGGGAGAACGAGCAGTACTTC. Translated, it gives CASSLARENEQYF. Full variable domain (CDR3 extended with the reference TRBV5-4 and TRBJ2-7 proteins): ETGVTQSPTHLIKTRGQQVTLRCSSQSGHNTVSWYQQALGQGPQFIFQYYREEENGRGNFPPRFSGLQFPNYSSELNVNALELDDSALYLCASSLARENEQYFGPGTRLTVT.